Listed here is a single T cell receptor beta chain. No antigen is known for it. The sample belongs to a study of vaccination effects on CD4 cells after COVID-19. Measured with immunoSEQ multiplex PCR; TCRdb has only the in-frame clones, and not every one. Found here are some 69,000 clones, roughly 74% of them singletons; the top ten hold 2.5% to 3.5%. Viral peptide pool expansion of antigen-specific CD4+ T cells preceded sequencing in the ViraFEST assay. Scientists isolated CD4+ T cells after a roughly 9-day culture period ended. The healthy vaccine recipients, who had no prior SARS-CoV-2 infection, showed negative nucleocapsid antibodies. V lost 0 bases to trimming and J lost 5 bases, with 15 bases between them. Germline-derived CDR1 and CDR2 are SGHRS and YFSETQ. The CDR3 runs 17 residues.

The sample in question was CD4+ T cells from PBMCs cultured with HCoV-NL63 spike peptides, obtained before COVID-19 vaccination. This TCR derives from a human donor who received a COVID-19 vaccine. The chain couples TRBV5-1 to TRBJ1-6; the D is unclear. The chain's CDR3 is CASSLAAARHDNSPLHF. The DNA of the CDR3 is TGCGCCAGCAGCTTGGCCGCGGCGAGGCACGATAATTCACCCCTCCACTTT.